This T cell receptor beta chain was profiled in a study of patients and donors after allogeneic stem cell transplantation. About this clonotype itself: The junction shows a germline mismatch at one end, possibly a read error.

Using its own MiXCR run on the RT-PCR reads, TCRdb lists one record per CDR3 protein. The sample includes approximately 98,000 distinct CDR3 sequences, roughly 35% seen only once; the top ten take 27%. This CDR3 region has 12 residues. Looked up from germline, CDR1 is MNHEY and CDR2 is SVGEGT. This TCR came from a human donor who was either an allogeneic HSCT recipient or a stem cell or donor lymphocyte infusion donor (not recorded which). It is not recorded whose cells these are; they may come from a transplant donor. The rearrangement links TRBV6-2 or TRBV6-3 to TRBJ2-7; D might be TRBD1 or TRBD2, each matching 5 bases. What was sequenced was blood, either unsorted or a sorted T cell fraction (not recorded which). The DNA for the CDR3 is TGTGCCAGCAGTCCGTGGGGGAGACTACTTCGGTTC. Its protein product is CASSPWGRLLRF.